This T cell receptor beta chain emerged from a study of blood T cell repertoires in COVID-19. Study as a whole: The United States, Italy and Spain provided the acute and convalescent COVID-19 samples. The analysed material was cDNA or gDNA that came from T cells, B-cell-depleted T cells, or PBMCs.

There are a few counts of this clone. The CDR3 loop spans 14 amino acids. Trimming took 1 base from V and 6 from J, leaving 10 bases between them. CDR1 is SGHTA and CDR2 is FQGNSA in the germline V gene. Per the original data handling: Nucleated cell number was recorded as an estimate derived from reference gene primer amplification. Data came from immunoSEQ multiplex PCR; TCRdb stores just in-frame clones and leaves some out. For V, J and clone size, that table is used; D and trimming come from the DNA. This table holds around 260,000 clones, 70% to 90% found once. The clonotype was recovered from a human donor with COVID-19, enrolled during active disease. The donor label of this sample is uncertain. Sequenced sample: peripheral blood. The gene calls are TRBV7-2 and TRBJ1-5; D is possibly TRBD1 (6 bases). CDR3 bases: TGTGCCAGCAGCTTAGGGGGGCCAGGTCAGCCCCAGCATTTT. The encoded protein is CASSLGGPGQPQHF.